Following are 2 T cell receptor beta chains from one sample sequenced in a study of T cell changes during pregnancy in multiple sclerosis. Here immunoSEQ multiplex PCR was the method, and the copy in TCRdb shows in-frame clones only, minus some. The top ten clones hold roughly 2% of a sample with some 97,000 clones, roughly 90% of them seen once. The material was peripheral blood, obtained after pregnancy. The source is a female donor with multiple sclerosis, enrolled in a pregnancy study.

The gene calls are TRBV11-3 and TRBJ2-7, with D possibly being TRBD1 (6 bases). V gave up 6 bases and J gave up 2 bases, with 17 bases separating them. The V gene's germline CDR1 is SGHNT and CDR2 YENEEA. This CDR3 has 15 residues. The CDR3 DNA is TGTGCCAGCAGTGGGCAAGACAGGCCTACCTACGAGCAGTACTTC. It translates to CASSGQDRPTYEQYF.

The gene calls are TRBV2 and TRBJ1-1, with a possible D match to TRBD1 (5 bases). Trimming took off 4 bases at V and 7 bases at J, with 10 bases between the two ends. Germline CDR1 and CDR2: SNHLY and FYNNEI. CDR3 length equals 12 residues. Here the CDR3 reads CASSGQGYEAFF. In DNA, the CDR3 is TGTGCCAGCAGTGGGCAGGGCTATGAAGCTTTCTTT. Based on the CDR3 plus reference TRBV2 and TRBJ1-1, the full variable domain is EPEVTQTPSHQVTQMGQEVILRCVPISNHLYFYWYRQILGQKVEFLVSFYNNEISEKSEIFDDQFSVERPDGSNFTLKIRSTKLEDSAMYFCASSGQGYEAFFGQGTRLTVV.